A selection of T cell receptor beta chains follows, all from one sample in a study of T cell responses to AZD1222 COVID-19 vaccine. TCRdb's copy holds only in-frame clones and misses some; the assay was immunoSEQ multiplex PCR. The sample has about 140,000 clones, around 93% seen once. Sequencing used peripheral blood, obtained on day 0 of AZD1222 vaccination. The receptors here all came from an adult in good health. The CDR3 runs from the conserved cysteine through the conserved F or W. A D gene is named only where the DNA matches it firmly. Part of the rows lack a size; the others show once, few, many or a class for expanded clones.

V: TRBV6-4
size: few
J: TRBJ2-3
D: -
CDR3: CASSAGATDTQYF
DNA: TGTGCCAGCAGTGCGGGGGCCACAGATACGCAGTATTTT

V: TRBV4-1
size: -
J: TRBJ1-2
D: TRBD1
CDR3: CATPPAGGVYGYTF
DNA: TGCGCCACCCCGCCGGCAGGGGGGGTATATGGCTACACCTTC

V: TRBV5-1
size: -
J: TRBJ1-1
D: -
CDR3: CASSSGLPNTEAFF
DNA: TGCGCCAGCAGCTCGGGACTCCCGAACACTGAAGCTTTCTTT

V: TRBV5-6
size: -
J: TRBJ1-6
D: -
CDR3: CASSLAGVGSPLHF
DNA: TGTGCCAGCAGCTTGGCGGGAGTAGGTTCACCCCTCCACTTT

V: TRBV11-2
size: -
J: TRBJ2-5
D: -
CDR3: CASSFLQGHGQETQYF
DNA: TGTGCCAGCAGCTTCCTACAGGGACACGGACAAGAGACCCAGTACTTC

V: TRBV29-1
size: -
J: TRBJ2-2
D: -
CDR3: CSVGLPLAGELFF
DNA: TGCAGCGTTGGGCTTCCGCTCGCCGGGGAGCTGTTTTTT

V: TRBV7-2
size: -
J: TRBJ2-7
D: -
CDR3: CASSPSRGRYEQYF
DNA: TGTGCCAGCAGCCCTTCTAGAGGCCGCTACGAGCAGTACTTC

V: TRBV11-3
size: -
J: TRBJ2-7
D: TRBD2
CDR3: CASSLTSGGVEQYF
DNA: TGTGCCAGCAGCCTCACTAGCGGGGGGGTCGAGCAGTACTTC

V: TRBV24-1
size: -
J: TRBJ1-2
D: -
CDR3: CATKGGDSNYGYTF
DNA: TGTGCCACCAAAGGCGGGGATTCTAACTATGGCTACACCTTC

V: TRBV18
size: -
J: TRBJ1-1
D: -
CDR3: CASSRDTLNTEAFF
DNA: TGTGCCAGCTCACGGGACACCTTGAACACTGAAGCTTTCTTT

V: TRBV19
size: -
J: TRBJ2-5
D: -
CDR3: CASSIVPTEGQPETQYF
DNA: TGTGCCAGTAGTATTGTACCCACTGAGGGGCAACCTGAGACCCAGTACTTC

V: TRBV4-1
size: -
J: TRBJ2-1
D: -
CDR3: CASSQEAGSSYNEQFF
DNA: TGCGCCAGCAGCCAAGAAGCCGGGAGCTCCTACAATGAGCAGTTCTTC

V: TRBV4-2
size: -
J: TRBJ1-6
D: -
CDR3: CASSQEAPAYSPLHF
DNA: TGTGCCAGCAGCCAAGAGGCTCCAGCCTATTCACCCCTCCACTTT

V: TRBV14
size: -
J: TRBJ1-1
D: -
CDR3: CASSPREGMNTEAFF
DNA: TGTGCCAGCAGCCCGAGGGAGGGTATGAACACTGAAGCTTTCTTT

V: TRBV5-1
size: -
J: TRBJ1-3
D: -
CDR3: CASSLDGGNTIYF
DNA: TGCGCCAGCAGCTTGGATGGTGGTAACACCATATATTTT

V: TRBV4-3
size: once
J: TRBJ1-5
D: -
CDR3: CASSLRYSNQPQHF
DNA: TGCGCCAGCAGCTTACGTTATAGCAATCAGCCCCAGCATTTT

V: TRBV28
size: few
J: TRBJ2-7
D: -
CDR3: CASSFPAGKDYEQYF
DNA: TGTGCCAGCAGTTTCCCGGCCGGGAAAGACTACGAGCAGTACTTC

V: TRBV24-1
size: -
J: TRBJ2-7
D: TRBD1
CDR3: CATSDQTGGSNEQYF
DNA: TGTGCCACCAGTGATCAAACAGGGGGAAGCAACGAGCAGTACTTC

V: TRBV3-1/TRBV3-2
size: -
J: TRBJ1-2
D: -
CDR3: CASSPPAAGVVYGYTF
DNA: TGTGCCAGCAGCCCCCCGGCAGCGGGGGTAGTCTATGGCTACACCTTC

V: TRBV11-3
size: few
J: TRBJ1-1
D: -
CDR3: CASSLSLRSEAFF
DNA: TGTGCCAGCAGCTTAAGTTTGAGGTCTGAAGCTTTCTTT

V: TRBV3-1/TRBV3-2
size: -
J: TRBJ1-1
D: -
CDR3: CASSQVVADTEAFF
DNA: TGTGCCAGCAGCCAAGTGGTGGCGGACACTGAAGCTTTCTTT

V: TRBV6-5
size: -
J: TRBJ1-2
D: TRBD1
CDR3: CASSLRGTAGYTF
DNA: TGTGCCAGCAGCCTCAGGGGGACCGCTGGCTACACCTTC

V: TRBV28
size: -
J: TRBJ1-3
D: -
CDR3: CASSPGGQNSGNTIYF
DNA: TGTGCCAGCAGTCCCGGTGGACAGAACTCTGGAAACACCATATATTTT

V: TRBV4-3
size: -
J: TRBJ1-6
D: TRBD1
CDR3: CASSQQGVGSPLHF
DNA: TGCGCCAGCAGCCAACAGGGGGTGGGCTCACCCCTCCACTTT

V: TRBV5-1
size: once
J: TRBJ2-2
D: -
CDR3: CASSLVQGANTGELFF
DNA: TGCGCCAGCAGCTTAGTTCAGGGAGCGAACACCGGGGAGCTGTTTTTT

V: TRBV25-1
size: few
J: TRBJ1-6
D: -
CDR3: CASSDQSSYNSPLHF
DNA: TGTGCCAGCAGTGACCAGAGCTCCTATAATTCACCCCTCCACTTT

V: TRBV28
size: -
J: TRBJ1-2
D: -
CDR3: CASLQAYGYTF
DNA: TGTGCCAGCCTCCAGGCCTATGGCTACACCTTC

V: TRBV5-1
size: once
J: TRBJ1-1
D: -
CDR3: CASSVQGGNTEAFF
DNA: TGCGCCAGCAGCGTCCAAGGGGGGAACACTGAAGCTTTCTTT

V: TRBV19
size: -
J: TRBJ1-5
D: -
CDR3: CASTKGFTGDQPQHF
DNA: TGTGCCAGTACGAAGGGTTTTACCGGGGATCAGCCCCAGCATTTT

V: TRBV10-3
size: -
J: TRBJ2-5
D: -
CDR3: CAISDFTGQPLETQYF
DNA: TGTGCCATCAGTGATTTCACGGGTCAGCCTTTAGAGACCCAGTACTTC

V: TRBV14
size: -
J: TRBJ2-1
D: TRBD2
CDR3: CASSLRAGGNEQFF
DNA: TGTGCCAGCAGCCTGCGGGCGGGAGGCAATGAGCAGTTCTTC

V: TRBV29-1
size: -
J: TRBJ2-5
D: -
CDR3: CSVDASSETQYF
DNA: TGCAGCGTTGACGCTAGCTCCGAGACCCAGTACTTC

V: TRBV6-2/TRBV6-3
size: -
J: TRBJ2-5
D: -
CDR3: CASSYPSRGTFQETQYF
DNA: TGTGCCAGCAGTTACCCCTCCAGGGGCACCTTTCAAGAGACCCAGTACTTC

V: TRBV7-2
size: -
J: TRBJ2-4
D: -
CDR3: CASSLVTVPVPYF
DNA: TGTGCCAGCAGCTTAGTGACCGTCCCGGTTCCGTACTTC

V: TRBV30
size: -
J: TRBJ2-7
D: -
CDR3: CAWRPMVAYEQYF
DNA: TGTGCCTGGAGACCCATGGTGGCCTACGAGCAGTACTTC

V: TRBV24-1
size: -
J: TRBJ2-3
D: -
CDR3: CATSERGAADTDTQYF
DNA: TGTGCCACCAGTGAAAGGGGGGCAGCCGACACAGATACGCAGTATTTT

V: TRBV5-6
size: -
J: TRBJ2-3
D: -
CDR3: CASSSRAYTDTQYF
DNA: TGTGCCAGCAGCTCTCGGGCCTACACAGATACGCAGTATTTT

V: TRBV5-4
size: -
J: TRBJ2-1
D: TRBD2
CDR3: CASSLWPAGGPTDEQFF
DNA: TGTGCCAGCAGCTTGTGGCCAGCGGGGGGGCCAACCGATGAGCAGTTCTTC

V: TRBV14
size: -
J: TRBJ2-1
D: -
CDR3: CASSRGTGWGNEQFF
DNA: TGTGCCAGCAGCCGGGGAACAGGGTGGGGCAATGAGCAGTTCTTC

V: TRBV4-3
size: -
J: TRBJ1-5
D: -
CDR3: CASSQDIAGYQPQHF
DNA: TGCGCCAGCAGCCAAGATATCGCAGGGTATCAGCCCCAGCATTTT

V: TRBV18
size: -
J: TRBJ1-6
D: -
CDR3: CASSLDLSSYNSPLHF
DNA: TGTGCCAGCTCACTTGACCTAAGCTCCTATAATTCACCCCTCCACTTT

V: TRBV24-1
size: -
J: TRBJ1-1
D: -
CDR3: CATSGGNTEAFF
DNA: TGTGCCACCAGTGGGGGGAACACTGAAGCTTTCTTT

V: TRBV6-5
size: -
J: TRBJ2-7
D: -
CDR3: CASNQGNEQYF
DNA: TGTGCCAGCAATCAGGGTAACGAGCAGTACTTC

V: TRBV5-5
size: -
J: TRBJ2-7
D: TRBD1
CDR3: CASSLTGVEQYF
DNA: TGTGCCAGCAGTCTTACAGGGGTTGAGCAGTACTTC

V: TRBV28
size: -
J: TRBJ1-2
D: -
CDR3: CASSFSGYGYTF
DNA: TGTGCCAGCAGTTTTTCAGGGTATGGCTACACCTTC

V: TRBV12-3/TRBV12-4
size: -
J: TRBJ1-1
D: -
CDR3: CASSFSRDAEAFF
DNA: TGTGCCAGCAGTTTCTCCAGGGACGCTGAAGCTTTCTTT

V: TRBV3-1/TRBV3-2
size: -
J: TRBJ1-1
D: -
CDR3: CASSHSLQANTEAFF
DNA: TGTGCCAGCAGCCACAGCTTACAGGCGAACACTGAAGCTTTCTTT